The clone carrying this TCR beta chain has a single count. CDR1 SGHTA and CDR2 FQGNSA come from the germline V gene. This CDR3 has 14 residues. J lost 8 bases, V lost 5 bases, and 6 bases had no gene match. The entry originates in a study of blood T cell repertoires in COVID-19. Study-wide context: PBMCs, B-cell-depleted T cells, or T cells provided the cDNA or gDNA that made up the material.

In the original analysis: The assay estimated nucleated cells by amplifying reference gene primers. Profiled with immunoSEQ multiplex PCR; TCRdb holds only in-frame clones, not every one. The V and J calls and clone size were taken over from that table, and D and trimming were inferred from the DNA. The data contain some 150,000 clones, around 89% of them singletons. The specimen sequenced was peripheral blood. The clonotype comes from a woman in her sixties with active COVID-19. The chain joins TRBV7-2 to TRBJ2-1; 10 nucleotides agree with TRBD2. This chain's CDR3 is CASSPSSGSYEQFF. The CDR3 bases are TGTGCCAGCAGCCCATCTAGCGGGAGCTATGAGCAGTTCTTC.